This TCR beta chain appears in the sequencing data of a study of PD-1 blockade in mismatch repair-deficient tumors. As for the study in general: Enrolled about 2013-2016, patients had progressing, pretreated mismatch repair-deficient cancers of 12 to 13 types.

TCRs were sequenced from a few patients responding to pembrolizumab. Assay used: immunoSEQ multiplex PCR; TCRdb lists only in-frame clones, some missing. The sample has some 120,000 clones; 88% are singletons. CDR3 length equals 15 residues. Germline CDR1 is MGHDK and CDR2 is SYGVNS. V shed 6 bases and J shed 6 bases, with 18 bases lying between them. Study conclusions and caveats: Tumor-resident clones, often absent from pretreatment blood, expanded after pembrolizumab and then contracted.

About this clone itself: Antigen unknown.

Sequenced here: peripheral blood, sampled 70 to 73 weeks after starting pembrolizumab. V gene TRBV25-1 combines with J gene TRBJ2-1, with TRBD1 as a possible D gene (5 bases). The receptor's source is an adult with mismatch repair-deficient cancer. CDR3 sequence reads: CASRPRDRAFNEQFF. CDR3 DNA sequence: TGTGCCAGCAGACCCCGTGACAGAGCCTTCAATGAGCAGTTCTTC.